One T cell receptor (beta chain) is described in this entry. The record originates from a study of OX40 agonist ivuxolimab in advanced cancers. Profiled with immunoSEQ multiplex PCR; TCRdb holds only in-frame clones, not every one. This table holds 70,000 to 75,000 clones, around 80% found once. The junction had 4 bases not matched to a gene; V was cut back by 2 bases and J by 5 bases. The CDR3 is 14 residues long. The germline gives CDR1 MNHEY, CDR2 SMNVEV (reference sequence). The receptor's source is an adult with an advanced solid tumor such as melanoma, head and neck, liver or kidney cancer. The V gene is TRBV27, the J gene TRBJ2-5, with 8 nucleotides matching TRBD2. The input for sequencing was CD4+ or CD8+ T cells sorted from blood, taken in a trial of the OX40 agonist ivuxolimab. The CDR3 DNA is TGTGCCAGCAGTTTACTTCCGGGGGGGGAGACCCAGTACTTC. Encoded protein: CASSLLPGGETQYF.